The 30 T cell receptor beta chains reported below all come from one sample, sequenced in a study of monozygotic twins with cystic fibrosis. TCRdb keeps only in-frame clones here, not all; method: immunoSEQ multiplex PCR. The table shows 18,000 or so clones, with about 90% occurring only once. The sample was blood. These receptors came from a girl aged 2-9 years with cystic fibrosis.

This chain uses TRBV5-1 with TRBJ1-2; 9 nucleotides match TRBD1. Germline CDR1 and CDR2: SGHRS and YFSETQ. V shed 0 bases and J 4 bases; nucleotides not matched to a gene: 4. This CDR3 comprises 15 residues. This CDR3 reads CASSLGDRVVYGYTF. The CDR3 DNA is TGCGCCAGCAGCTTGGGGGACAGGGTGGTCTATGGCTACACCTTC.

The chain uses TRBV7-8 and TRBJ2-2; D might be TRBD1 (5 bases). This CDR3 comprises 12 residues. Trimming pared 5 bases from V and 7 bases from J, leaving 8 bases between. Germline V gene sequence: CDR1 SGHVS, CDR2 FQNEAQ. The CDR3 DNA sequence: TGTGCCAGCAGCGTCCAGGGCGGGGAGCTGTTTTTT. As protein: CASSVQGGELFF.

This clone has a single count. V gene TRBV5-1 combines with J gene TRBJ2-5, with D possibly called TRBD1 or TRBD2 (6 bases each). CDR3 size: 14 residues. V was cut by 0 bases and J by 5 bases, with 11 bases left in between. Germline assignment: CDR1 SGHRS and CDR2 YFSETQ. The CDR3 sequence is CASSLGGARETQYF. CDR3 nucleotide sequence: TGCGCCAGCAGCTTGGGGGGGGCGCGGGAGACCCAGTACTTC.

The V call is TRBV18, the J call TRBJ1-1; D unclear. The length of the CDR3 is 13 residues. V was cut by 1 base and J by 3 bases, with 6 bases left in between. The V gene's germline CDR1 is KGHSH and CDR2 LQKENI. For the CDR3, the DNA is TGTGCCAGCTCACCACACCCTTACACTGAAGCTTTCTTT. This sequence encodes CASSPHPYTEAFF. The full variable domain, its missing parts supplied by reference TRBV18 and TRBJ1-1, is NAGVMQNPRHLVRRRGQEARLRCSPMKGHSHVYWYRQLPEEGLKFMVYLQKENIIDESGMPKERFSAEFPKEGPSILRIQQVVRGDSAAYFCASSPHPYTEAFFGQGTRLTVV.

The rearrangement joins TRBV15 to TRBJ1-2; a weak D match, TRBD1 (6 bases). Trimming took 0 bases from V and 7 from J, leaving 6 bases between them. The CDR3 covers 12 residues. Germline V lookup: CDR1 LNHNV, CDR2 YYDKDF (reference sequence). The CDR3 sequence is CATSRETGGYTF. DNA for the CDR3: TGTGCCACCAGCAGAGAGACAGGTGGCTACACCTTC.

The chain uses TRBV5-6 and TRBJ2-3; 9 bases are shared with TRBD2. CDR3 size: 16 residues. Per germline, CDR1 SGHDT and CDR2 YYEEEE. After removal of 3 bases from V and 2 bases from J, the junction contained 7 bases not matched to a gene. The CDR3 DNA reads TGTGCCAGCAGCTACCTAGCGGGGCGCCCCACAGATACGCAGTATTTT. Translated: CASSYLAGRPTDTQYF.

The genes are TRBV5-1 and TRBJ2-1; either TRBD1 or TRBD2 may fit D (5 bases each). Trimming removed 6 bases at V and 0 bases at J, with 16 bases between. The CDR3 is 16 amino acids. Germline V gives CDR1 SGHRS, CDR2 YFSETQ. The CDR3 loop reads CASTRTGALSYNEQFF. Written as DNA, the CDR3 is TGCGCCAGCACCAGAACCGGGGCTCTCTCCTACAATGAGCAGTTCTTC.

The chain recombines TRBV5-6 with TRBJ2-7; 10 bases are a match to TRBD2. The CDR3 covers 14 residues. V was clipped by 4 bases and J by 3 bases; unmatched bases: 4. CDR1 and CDR2 from the germline V gene are SGHDT and YYEEEE. In DNA, the CDR3 is TGTGCCAGCAGCCCTAGCGGGGGAAGCTACGAGCAGTACTTC. Its translation is CASSPSGGSYEQYF.

The chain combines TRBV30 with TRBJ1-5, with a weak D call TRBD1 (6 bases). V lost 2 bases and J 6 bases, leaving 11 bases between the germline ends. Germline V gene lookup returns CDR1 GTSNPN and CDR2 SVGIG (reference sequence). The CDR3 totals 13 residues. CDR3 DNA: TGTGCCTGGAGTAGAGGGGGGCCTCAGCCCCAGCATTTT. Translating gives CAWSRGGPQPQHF.

The rearrangement uses TRBV28 and TRBJ2-7; D perhaps matches TRBD2 (5 bases). Trimming pared 6 bases from V and 0 bases from J, leaving 12 bases between. This CDR3 is 14 amino acids long. Germline V gene sequence: CDR1 MDHEN, CDR2 SYDVKM. CDR3 amino acids: CASRRIDYSYEQYF. The CDR3 nucleotides are TGTGCCAGCAGACGTATTGACTACTCCTACGAGCAGTACTTC. The entire variable domain, with the rest obtained from reference TRBV28 and TRBJ2-7, is as follows: DVKVTQSSRYLVKRTGEKVFLECVQDMDHENMFWYRQDPGLGLRLIYFSYDVKMKEKGDIPEGYSVSREKKERFSLILESASTNQTSMYLCASRRIDYSYEQYFGPGTRLTVT.

V gene TRBV6-1 combines with J gene TRBJ1-5; a possible D gene is TRBD1 (6 bases). The CDR3 spans 13 residues. V was pared by 10 bases and J by 6 bases, with 16 bases between. Germline assignment: CDR1 MNHNS and CDR2 SASEGT. In DNA form, the CDR3 reads TGTGCCACCCGGGGGGGGCCGGGTCAGCCCCAGCATTTT. Translating gives CATRGGPGQPQHF.

The genes are TRBV5-1 and TRBJ2-5, with D unresolved. Trimming removed 5 bases at V and 0 bases at J, with 8 bases between. The germline CDR1 and CDR2 sequences are SGHRS and YFSETQ. This CDR3 comprises 13 residues. CDR3 DNA: TGCGCCAGCAGACCAGAGTACCAAGAGACCCAGTACTTC. Translation: CASRPEYQETQYF.

The V and J genes are TRBV6-5 and TRBJ1-2; D unclear. This CDR3 spans 12 amino acids. Trimming took off 8 bases at V and 5 bases at J, with 12 bases between the two ends. Germline CDR1 and CDR2: MNHEY and SVGAGI. The CDR3 coding sequence is TGTGCCAGCCGCGGGAGGGCTTATGGCTACACCTTC. Translated, it gives CASRGRAYGYTF.

This clone was picked up one time. The chain carries TRBV30 and TRBJ2-7; 8 bases match TRBD1. The CDR3 extends over 15 amino acids. Germline V gene sequence: CDR1 GTSNPN, CDR2 SVGIG (reference sequence). Losses at the gene ends were 1 base for V and 4 bases for J; bases not matched to a gene: 9. CDR3 DNA sequence: TGTGCCTGGAGTGGGGACAGGTCTGGCATGTACGAGCAGTACTTC. It translates to CAWSGDRSGMYEQYF.

J is TRBJ1-1 and V is TRBV5-4; no clear D. Trimming left V 4 bases short and J 0 bases short, with 13 bases between. The CDR3 extends over 15 amino acids. The germline CDR1 and CDR2 sequences are SGHNT and YYREEE (reference sequence). CDR3 residues: CASSQEADMNTEAFF. The CDR3 region has the DNA TGTGCCAGCAGCCAAGAGGCGGATATGAACACTGAAGCTTTCTTT.

The chain carries TRBV10-3 and TRBJ1-2; 12 bases fit TRBD1. The CDR3 totals 15 residues. The germline CDR1 and CDR2 sequences are ENHRY and SYGVKD. V was clipped by 6 bases and J by 4 bases; unmatched bases: 6. CDR3: CAIRGDRGRFYGYTF. The CDR3 DNA reads TGTGCCATCAGGGGGGACAGGGGGCGCTTCTATGGCTACACCTTC.

In its sample, this clone was seen a few times. The rearrangement joins TRBV27 to TRBJ1-2; D not resolved. Trimming stripped 8 bases from V and 5 bases from J, with 18 bases between. CDR1 and CDR2 (germline): MNHEY, SMNVEV (reference sequence). The CDR3 runs 14 residues. CDR3 DNA sequence: TGTGCCAGCGGGGTTGCGGGCAAGCCATATGGCTACACCTTC. Its translation is CASGVAGKPYGYTF.

This chain uses TRBV7-9 with TRBJ1-2; D gene uncertain. The V end lost 5 bases, the J end lost 7 bases, and 11 bases lay between the germline ends. Germline assignment: CDR1 SEHNR and CDR2 FQNEAQ (reference sequence). This CDR3 has 12 residues. The CDR3 region is CASSLRESGYTF. CDR3 DNA sequence: TGTGCCAGCAGCCTACGGGAGAGTGGCTACACCTTC.

V gene TRBV10-3 combines with J gene TRBJ1-6; 9 bases match TRBD1. The CDR3 extends over 15 amino acids. Unmatched junction bases numbered 5, after V lost 6 bases and J lost 5 bases. CDR1 ENHRY and CDR2 SYGVKD come from the germline V gene. This chain's CDR3 is CAISRQGDNNSPLHF. CDR3 in DNA: TGTGCCATCAGCCGACAGGGGGATAATAATTCACCCCTCCACTTT.

The rearrangement joins TRBV6-1 to TRBJ1-5; 7 bases match TRBD1. Germline V CDR1 and CDR2: MNHNS, SASEGT. The length of the CDR3 is 16 residues. V was pared by 2 bases and J by 3 bases, with 7 bases of the junction left unmatched. The CDR3 spells CASSEWGGQFNQPQHF. Written as DNA, the CDR3 is TGTGCCAGCAGTGAATGGGGGGGACAGTTCAATCAGCCCCAGCATTTT.

The gene calls are TRBV9 and TRBJ2-1; 9 positions agree with TRBD2. Germline CDR1 SGDLS, CDR2 YYNGEE. J lost 7 bases, V lost 3 bases, and 8 bases had no gene match. This CDR3 is 15 amino acids long. CDR3 sequence: CASSAVAGGPNEQFF. In DNA form, the CDR3 reads TGTGCCAGCAGCGCTGTCGCGGGAGGGCCTAATGAGCAGTTCTTC.

The V and J genes are TRBV10-1 and TRBJ2-5; possibly TRBD1 or TRBD2 for D (6 bases each). CDR1 is WNHNN, CDR2 SYGVQD, per germline (reference sequence). CDR3 size: 15 residues. Trimming pared 3 bases from V and 2 bases from J, leaving 13 bases between. CDR3 sequence: CASSEGRTAQETQYF. For the CDR3, the DNA is TGCGCCAGCAGTGAAGGGAGGACAGCACAAGAGACCCAGTACTTC.

The chain joins TRBV19 to TRBJ2-6, with a tentative D call TRBD2 (5 bases). V was trimmed by 3 bases and J by 1 base, leaving 16 bases between them. The CDR3 loop spans 18 amino acids. The V gene's germline CDR1 is LNHDA and CDR2 SQIVND (reference sequence). The CDR3 sequence: CASSMMGRSGSGANVLTF. The CDR3, as DNA: TGTGCCAGTAGTATGATGGGCAGGTCGGGGTCTGGGGCCAACGTCCTGACTTTC.

The rearrangement links TRBV5-6 to TRBJ1-1, with no clear D. Trimming removed 0 bases at V and 0 bases at J, with 9 bases between. The germline V gene has CDR1 SGHDT and CDR2 YYEEEE. The CDR3 runs 15 residues. The chain's CDR3 is CASSLASRLNTEAFF. In nucleotides, the CDR3 is TGTGCCAGCAGCTTGGCCAGCAGATTGAACACTGAAGCTTTCTTT. Full variable domain (outside the CDR3, taken from reference TRBV5-6 and TRBJ1-1): DAGVTQSPTHLIKTRGQQVTLRCSPKSGHDTVSWYQQALGQGPQFIFQYYEEEERQRGNFPDRFSGHQFPNYSSELNVNALLLGDSALYLCASSLASRLNTEAFFGQGTRLTVV.

The chain uses TRBV2 and TRBJ2-2, with D perhaps matching TRBD1 (6 bases). This CDR3 has 16 amino acids. Trimming pared 7 bases from V and 1 base from J, leaving 16 bases between. Germline CDR1 SNHLY, CDR2 FYNNEI. CDR3 amino acids: CASIPRGTQNTGELFF. The CDR3 DNA reads TGTGCCAGCATTCCGAGGGGGACACAGAACACCGGGGAGCTGTTTTTT.

The chain uses TRBV2 and TRBJ2-2, with TRBD2 matching over 8 bases. CDR3 length: 15 amino acids. Germline V CDR1 and CDR2: SNHLY, FYNNEI. V lost 3 bases, J lost 6 bases, and 6 bases stayed unmatched. As DNA, the CDR3 is TGTGCCAGCAGTGAGGGACGGGGGGGCCCCGGGGAGCTGTTTTTT. This encodes CASSEGRGGPGELFF.

The rearrangement uses TRBV28 and TRBJ1-1; D is unresolved. Germline V gene data show CDR1 as MDHEN and CDR2 as SYDVKM. This CDR3 region has 13 residues. Trimming took 5 bases from V and 0 from J, leaving 7 bases between them. The chain's CDR3 is CASSSRVNTEAFF. CDR3 bases: TGTGCCAGCAGTAGTCGAGTGAACACTGAAGCTTTCTTT.

The rearrangement joins TRBV2 to TRBJ2-1; TRBD2 matches 14 bases. The length of the CDR3 is 15 residues. V gave up 4 bases and J gave up 16 bases; unmatched junction bases: 12. Germline lookup yields CDR1 SNHLY and CDR2 FYNNEI. The CDR3: CASSGTSGRPNPLFF. CDR3 in DNA: TGTGCCAGCAGTGGGACTAGCGGGAGGCCCAATCCCCTCTTCTTC.

V and J are TRBV5-1 and TRBJ1-2; D is perhaps TRBD1 (5 bases). CDR1 is SGHRS and CDR2 is YFSETQ in the germline V gene. This CDR3 has 16 residues. V was trimmed by 6 bases and J by 3 bases, leaving 21 bases between them. This CDR3 reads CASTTLGGEGDYGYTF. The CDR3, as DNA: TGCGCCAGCACTACCTTAGGAGGGGAAGGGGACTATGGCTACACCTTC.

This clone was found a few times. The chain employs TRBV6-4 and TRBJ2-1; the match to TRBD2 covers 8 bases. V lost 2 bases to trimming and J lost 5 bases; unmatched junction nucleotides: 5. CDR1 is MRHNA and CDR2 is SNTAGT in the germline V gene. The CDR3 contains 15 residues. CDR3 coding DNA: TGTGCCAGCAGTGACCAAGCGGGGGCAAACAATGAGCAGTTCTTC. This gives the protein CASSDQAGANNEQFF.